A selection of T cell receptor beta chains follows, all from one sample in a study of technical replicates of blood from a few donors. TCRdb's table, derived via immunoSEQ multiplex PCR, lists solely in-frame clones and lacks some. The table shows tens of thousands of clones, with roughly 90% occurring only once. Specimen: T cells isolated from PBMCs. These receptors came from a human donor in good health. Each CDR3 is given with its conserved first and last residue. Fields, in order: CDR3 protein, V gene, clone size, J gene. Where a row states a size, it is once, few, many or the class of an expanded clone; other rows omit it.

CDR3 protein: CAWSLPTSSTQYF; V gene: TRBV30; clone size: NA; J gene: TRBJ2-3
CDR3 protein: CSVDKGGIGETQYF; V gene: TRBV29-1; clone size: NA; J gene: TRBJ2-5
CDR3 protein: CASSSEREFQETQYF; V gene: TRBV5-4; clone size: NA; J gene: TRBJ2-5
CDR3 protein: CASSLVPTGQETQYF; V gene: TRBV5-1; clone size: once; J gene: TRBJ2-5
CDR3 protein: CASSPPLGQTNEKLFF; V gene: TRBV7-9; clone size: NA; J gene: TRBJ1-4
CDR3 protein: CASSFLAGAQETQYF; V gene: TRBV7-6; clone size: NA; J gene: TRBJ2-5
CDR3 protein: CASSMGQGLGEQYF; V gene: TRBV5-4; clone size: NA; J gene: TRBJ2-7
CDR3 protein: CASSLRPTGETQYF; V gene: TRBV6-5; clone size: once; J gene: TRBJ2-5
CDR3 protein: CASSPYPPLLSTNEKLFF; V gene: TRBV4-1; clone size: once; J gene: TRBJ1-4
CDR3 protein: CASSTNDGTGLEAFF; V gene: TRBV5-1; clone size: NA; J gene: TRBJ1-1
CDR3 protein: CASSLSAKTGIHEQYF; V gene: TRBV28; clone size: NA; J gene: TRBJ2-7
CDR3 protein: CASSLYFGGRGASYEQYF; V gene: TRBV28; clone size: NA; J gene: TRBJ2-7
CDR3 protein: CASSLGGGNTEAFF; V gene: TRBV7-9; clone size: few; J gene: TRBJ1-1
CDR3 protein: CAWNKGYTDTQYF; V gene: TRBV30; clone size: once; J gene: TRBJ2-3
CDR3 protein: CASGLVGAETQYF; V gene: TRBV12-5; clone size: NA; J gene: TRBJ2-5
CDR3 protein: CAISEAHTTGNSNQPQRF; V gene: TRBV10-3; clone size: NA; J gene: TRBJ1-5
CDR3 protein: CASSSFRVGYSGNTIYF; V gene: TRBV28; clone size: NA; J gene: TRBJ1-3
CDR3 protein: CASSLSLVAVNTGELFF; V gene: TRBV7-6; clone size: NA; J gene: TRBJ2-2
CDR3 protein: CASSLGIAGLSYNEQFF; V gene: TRBV11-1; clone size: NA; J gene: TRBJ2-1
CDR3 protein: CASSENYEQYF; V gene: TRBV5-1; clone size: NA; J gene: TRBJ2-7
CDR3 protein: CASSPTGLQETQYF; V gene: TRBV7-7; clone size: NA; J gene: TRBJ2-5
CDR3 protein: CASRLGQNTEAFF; V gene: TRBV27; clone size: few; J gene: TRBJ1-1
CDR3 protein: CASRTSGRGQETQYF; V gene: TRBV11-1; clone size: NA; J gene: TRBJ2-5
CDR3 protein: CASSGGTSGRTAQETQYF; V gene: TRBV28; clone size: NA; J gene: TRBJ2-5
CDR3 protein: CASKASGETEYGYTF; V gene: TRBV28; clone size: NA; J gene: TRBJ1-2
CDR3 protein: CSVVSGNTEAFF; V gene: TRBV29-1; clone size: NA; J gene: TRBJ1-1
CDR3 protein: CAWSRELNTEAFF; V gene: TRBV30; clone size: NA; J gene: TRBJ1-1
CDR3 protein: CASSSDRNSPLHF; V gene: TRBV7-7; clone size: NA; J gene: TRBJ1-6
CDR3 protein: CAIVISGTLNTEAFF; V gene: TRBV6-1; clone size: NA; J gene: TRBJ1-1
CDR3 protein: CASSRPGTEAFF; V gene: TRBV2; clone size: NA; J gene: TRBJ1-1
CDR3 protein: CASSDRGHEQYF; V gene: TRBV5-1; clone size: NA; J gene: TRBJ2-7
CDR3 protein: CASSQDSWTDNQPQHF; V gene: TRBV4-1; clone size: NA; J gene: TRBJ1-5
CDR3 protein: CASSPAGTETTF; V gene: TRBV5-5; clone size: NA; J gene: TRBJ1-2
CDR3 protein: CASSYSSGSLNEQYF; V gene: TRBV6-5; clone size: once; J gene: TRBJ2-7
CDR3 protein: CASSGTGLREAFF; V gene: TRBV10-1; clone size: NA; J gene: TRBJ1-1
CDR3 protein: CASSYPHRGTEAFF; V gene: TRBV21-1; clone size: NA; J gene: TRBJ1-1
CDR3 protein: CASSEALQGEQFF; V gene: TRBV2; clone size: NA; J gene: TRBJ2-1
CDR3 protein: CASSEDTWKLFF; V gene: TRBV2; clone size: NA; J gene: TRBJ1-4
CDR3 protein: CASSQILRQGGSATQHF; V gene: TRBV4-1; clone size: NA; J gene: TRBJ1-5
CDR3 protein: CSATNLAFF; V gene: TRBV20-1; clone size: few; J gene: TRBJ1-1
CDR3 protein: CASSLAGREMAFF; V gene: TRBV5-5; clone size: NA; J gene: TRBJ1-1
CDR3 protein: CASSTGQGGEQYF; V gene: TRBV18; clone size: once; J gene: TRBJ2-7
CDR3 protein: CASSLRRGQGIKVGWPTEAFF; V gene: TRBV7-8; clone size: NA; J gene: TRBJ1-1
CDR3 protein: CSVLLAGRYEQYF; V gene: TRBV29-1; clone size: once; J gene: TRBJ2-7
CDR3 protein: CASRRGFGENNGYTF; V gene: TRBV5-1; clone size: NA; J gene: TRBJ1-2
CDR3 protein: CASRYGGYQRYTF; V gene: TRBV28; clone size: once; J gene: TRBJ1-2
CDR3 protein: CASSQGSFQAYEQYF; V gene: TRBV14; clone size: NA; J gene: TRBJ2-7
CDR3 protein: CASSLVTPSDEQYF; V gene: TRBV5-1; clone size: NA; J gene: TRBJ2-7
CDR3 protein: CASSPSGYGYTF; V gene: TRBV11-2; clone size: NA; J gene: TRBJ1-2
CDR3 protein: CASSRLFQRAYGYTF; V gene: TRBV5-4; clone size: NA; J gene: TRBJ1-2
CDR3 protein: CASSPDRNYGYTF; V gene: TRBV7-2; clone size: NA; J gene: TRBJ1-2
CDR3 protein: CASSQPTEHLEAFF; V gene: TRBV4-1; clone size: NA; J gene: TRBJ1-1
CDR3 protein: CASSPGGINEQFF; V gene: TRBV27; clone size: NA; J gene: TRBJ2-1
CDR3 protein: CASSQPTGGAWFGRETQYF; V gene: TRBV4-1; clone size: NA; J gene: TRBJ2-5
CDR3 protein: CASSPGTSGGDEQFF; V gene: TRBV5-1; clone size: NA; J gene: TRBJ2-1